Listed below are T cell receptor beta chains from one sample, sequenced in a study of vaccination and CD4 T cells after COVID-19. TCRdb independently ran MiXCR on the PCR reads; one entry per CDR3 protein. The repertoire includes 14,000 to 15,000 distinct CDR3 sequences, around 67% of them detected once, and about a tenth sits in the top ten. For these TCRs, the target antigens are not known. The specimen sequenced was CD4+ T cells from blood, cultured in vitro. These receptors originate from a human donor who had recovered from COVID-19. The CDR3 runs from the conserved cysteine through the conserved F or W. A D gene is named only where the DNA matches it firmly. Rows may omit the clone size; those that give it use once, few, many or a size class.

d_call	v_call	j_call	clone_size	cdr3_nt	cdr3_aa
TRBD1	TRBV7-3	TRBJ1-2	.	TGTGCCAGCAGCGCGGGACAGGATAAGAGCTACACCTTC	CASSAGQDKSYTF
.	TRBV18	TRBJ1-6	.	TGTGCCAGCTCACGTGACTACACTCGGGATAATTCACCCCTCCACTTT	CASSRDYTRDNSPLHF
.	TRBV15	TRBJ2-5	.	TGTGCCACCAGCAGAGGAGGACGATCGGGACAAGAGACCCAGTACTTC	CATSRGGRSGQETQYF
.	TRBV28	TRBJ1-2	.	TGTGCCAGCCGAAGGCCAGCCTATGGCTACACCTTC	CASRRPAYGYTF
.	TRBV19	TRBJ2-4	.	TGTGCCAGTAGGAGTAGGGACGGCGTGGGTTACAAAAACATTCAGTACTTC	CASRSRDGVGYKNIQYF
TRBD1	TRBV20-1	TRBJ1-1	.	TGCAGTGCTGGCGACAGGGTAAGGGGCACTGAAGCTTTCTTT	CSAGDRVRGTEAFF
.	TRBV29-1	TRBJ2-2	.	TGCAGCGTGGGGGACACCGGGGAGCTGTTTTTT	CSVGDTGELFF
.	TRBV20-1	TRBJ2-3	once	TGCAGTGCTAGAGAGGATGGCGTTTCGGATACGCAGTATTTT	CSAREDGVSDTQYF
TRBD2	TRBV7-2	TRBJ2-3	.	TGTGCCAGCAGCTCACTAGCGGGAGGGCACACAGATACGCAGTATTTT	CASSSLAGGHTDTQYF
TRBD1	TRBV2	TRBJ1-2	.	TGTGCCAGCAGTTGGACAGGGGGCTGGGGTGGCTACACCTTC	CASSWTGGWGGYTF
TRBD1	TRBV4-2	TRBJ1-5	few	TGTGCCAGCAGCCAAGATCAGGGGGGTTATAGCAATCAGCCCCAGCATTTT	CASSQDQGGYSNQPQHF
.	TRBV11-2	TRBJ2-5	.	TGTGCCAGCAGCTTGGGTACGGCAAAAGTTTACCAAGAGACCCAGTACTTC	CASSLGTAKVYQETQYF
.	TRBV28	TRBJ1-1	.	TGTGCCAGCGGGCTGTCGACCCTAAACACTGAAGCTCTCTTT	CASGLSTLNTEALF
.	TRBV7-2	TRBJ1-5	.	TGTGCCAGCAGCTCGGACAGAGGGAATCAGCCCCAGCATTTT	CASSSDRGNQPQHF
.	TRBV20-1	TRBJ1-5	.	TGCAGTGCCCCTGACAGATTTAATCAGCCCCAGCATTTT	CSAPDRFNQPQHF
.	TRBV7-2	TRBJ2-7	large	TGTGCCAGCACAATAGGGGGGATCCCCTACGAGCAGTACTTC	CASTIGGIPYEQYF
.	TRBV27	TRBJ1-4	.	TGTGCCAGCAGTTTATTAGTGGGTGAAAAACTGTTTTTT	CASSLLVGEKLFF
.	TRBV6-1	TRBJ1-2	.	TGTGCCAGCCGCCAGGGAGTTTATGGCTACACCTTC	CASRQGVYGYTF
.	TRBV11-2	TRBJ2-5	.	TGTGCCAGCACCGCGTCGCCGCAGGAGACCCAGTACTTC	CASTASPQETQYF
TRBD1	TRBV29-1	TRBJ1-1	.	TGCAGCGCCCGGAGGACAGGGGGATTGGGGGGAACTGAAGCTTTCTTT	CSARRTGGLGGTEAFF
.	TRBV19	TRBJ2-1	.	TGTGCCAGTAGCCCTATTGGACGCAATGAGCAGTTCTTC	CASSPIGRNEQFF
.	TRBV10-3	TRBJ1-1	.	TGTGCCATCAGTGATTATCCGAACACTGAAGCTTTCTTT	CAISDYPNTEAFF
.	TRBV27	TRBJ2-7	.	TGTGCCAGCACCGGGCCCCCCACCTACGAGCAGTACTTC	CASTGPPTYEQYF
TRBD2	TRBV20-1	TRBJ2-7	.	TGCAGTGCTAGAGGACTAGCGGGAGGAGACGAGCAGTACTTC	CSARGLAGGDEQYF
.	TRBV6-4	TRBJ1-2	.	TGTGCCAGCAGTGCTGGGGTAGGCGGCTACACCTTC	CASSAGVGGYTF
.	TRBV2	TRBJ1-1	.	TGTGCCAGCAGGGACATGAACACTGAAGCTTTCTTT	CASRDMNTEAFF
.	TRBV24-1	TRBJ2-1	.	TGTGCCACTCGTCGGAGCCTAGCACAAGTGGCCCACTACAATGAGCAGTTCTTC	CATRRSLAQVAHYNEQFF
TRBD2	TRBV19	TRBJ2-3	few	TGTGCCAGTAGTATTACGGCGGGAGGGCGACATACGCAGTATTTT	CASSITAGGRHTQYF